Below, 21 T cell receptor beta chains from the same sample are listed, as sequenced in a study of siplizumab effects on memory and regulatory T cells (dated by TCRdb to about 2019). The library was prepared using the immunoSEQ multiplex PCR assay. The source is immuneACCESS, and TCRdb retained only in-frame sequences with V and J called. Part of the clones is not carried over; for the studies checked, unresolved V genes explain less than half of this, and the remainder is unexplained. This sample holds about 100,000 clones; about 91% were observed only once. The ten largest clones represent 0.14% to 0.15% of the sample. The sample comprised CD4+ T cells sorted from blood. These receptors were obtained from a human donor in good health.

This clone was picked up a small number of times. This chain joins TRBV28 and TRBJ2-3; D unclear. The CDR3 is 15 amino acids. The V gene lost 5 bases and the J gene lost 1 base, with 13 bases spanning the gap. Germline V gene data show CDR1 as MDHEN and CDR2 as SYDVKM. CDR3 region: CASSGYLSGTDTQYF. The DNA for the CDR3 is TGTGCCAGCAGTGGGTATTTATCCGGCACAGATACGCAGTATTTT.

The chain carries TRBV6-1 and TRBJ2-6; tentatively, D is TRBD2 (5 bases). The CDR3 extends over 15 amino acids. V was shortened by 4 bases and J by 2 bases, with 9 bases between the two germline ends. Germline-derived CDR1 and CDR2 are MNHNS and SASEGT. The CDR3 DNA is TGTGCCAGCAGTGGCTTGGGAGCTGGGGCCAACGTCCTGACTTTC. It specifies CASSGLGAGANVLTF.

V usage is TRBV6-4 and J usage is TRBJ2-6; D call uncertain. V was shortened by 4 bases and J by 0 bases, with 7 bases between the two germline ends. Per germline, CDR1 MRHNA and CDR2 SNTAGT. This CDR3 has 15 residues. In DNA, the CDR3 is TGTGCCAGCAGTGCTGTGAGCTCTGGGGCCAACGTCCTGACTTTC. It yields the protein CASSAVSSGANVLTF.

This sequence joins TRBV4-1 and TRBJ1-2; D call uncertain. Germline CDR1 is MGHRA and CDR2 is YSYEKL. Deletions cut 0 bases from V and 4 bases from J, with 9 bases between. This CDR3 is built from 14 residues. The CDR3 sequence is CASSQDRAIYGYTF. CDR3 DNA: TGCGCCAGCAGCCAAGATAGGGCGATCTATGGCTACACCTTC.

The chain employs TRBV5-1 and TRBJ2-1; 8 bases line up with TRBD2. Germline V gene data show CDR1 as SGHRS and CDR2 as YFSETQ. The CDR3 consists of 15 residues. The ends lost 4 bases at V and 9 bases at J; junction bases unmatched: 12. Here the CDR3 DNA reads TGCGCCAGCAGCATTCCAACGGGACTAGGAGTTGAGCAGTTCTTC. It translates to CASSIPTGLGVEQFF.

The rearrangement uses TRBV4-2 and TRBJ1-2; tentatively, D is TRBD1 (5 bases). V shed 4 bases and J shed 11 bases, with 14 bases lying between them. This CDR3 has 12 amino acids. Germline V lookup: CDR1 LGHNA, CDR2 YNFKEQ. CDR3 loop: CASSRSGTEYTF. The CDR3, as DNA: TGTGCCAGCAGCCGTTCAGGGACGGAGTACACCTTC.

The V gene is TRBV19, the J gene TRBJ2-5, with D possibly matching TRBD1 (6 bases). The CDR3 is made up of 15 amino acids. Trimming removed 8 bases at V and 0 bases at J, with 16 bases between. CDR1 is LNHDA and CDR2 is SQIVND in the germline V gene (reference sequence). CDR3 amino acids: CASRLSGQYQETQYF. CDR3 nucleotide sequence: TGTGCCAGTCGCCTCTCGGGACAATACCAAGAGACCCAGTACTTC.

This clone occurred once. The chain has TRBV7-3 and TRBJ1-1, with TRBD1 as a possible D gene (6 bases). Germline V gives CDR1 SGHTA, CDR2 FQGTGA. V lost 5 bases to trimming and J lost 5 bases, with 15 bases between them. The CDR3 totals 14 residues. Written as DNA, the CDR3 is TGTGCCAGCAGCCCCGTGGGGGCAGGGACTGAAGCTTTCTTT. It translates to CASSPVGAGTEAFF.

The chain recombines TRBV10-2 with TRBJ1-6, with D hard to call. The CDR3 is 14 residues long. The V gene lost 3 bases and the J gene lost 7 bases, with 10 bases spanning the gap. CDR1 WSHSY and CDR2 SAAADI come from the germline V gene. CDR3 nucleotides: TGCGCCAGCAGTGAACAGTTGTTGAATTCACCCCTCCACTTT. Translation gives CASSEQLLNSPLHF.

The table lists this clone with a few counts. The rearrangement links TRBV28 to TRBJ1-2; D remains ambiguous. The CDR3 has 13 amino acids. Germline V gene sequence: CDR1 MDHEN, CDR2 SYDVKM. With 2 bases removed from V and 4 bases from J, the gap between germline ends came to 8 bases. The CDR3 here is CASSLGEVYGYTF. The CDR3 coding sequence is TGTGCCAGCAGTTTAGGGGAAGTCTATGGCTACACCTTC.

The chain combines TRBV4-1 with TRBJ2-3; a weak D match, TRBD2 (5 bases). This CDR3 has 15 amino acids. V shed 5 bases and J shed 0 bases, with 12 bases lying between them. Germline lookup yields CDR1 MGHRA and CDR2 YSYEKL. The CDR3 spells CASSGGLTSTDTQYF. The CDR3 DNA is TGCGCCAGCAGCGGCGGGCTCACTAGCACAGATACGCAGTATTTT.

The chain links TRBV19 to TRBJ1-2, with unresolved D. V was trimmed by 0 bases and J by 5 bases, leaving 4 bases between them. This CDR3 has 12 amino acids. Germline assignment: CDR1 LNHDA and CDR2 SQIVND (reference sequence). As DNA, the CDR3 is TGTGCCAGTAGTATAGAAGGATATGGCTACACCTTC. This codes for CASSIEGYGYTF.

The chain couples TRBV6-5 to TRBJ1-1, with a possible D match to TRBD1 (5 bases). The CDR3 is made up of 13 amino acids. Germline V CDR1 and CDR2: MNHEY, SVGAGI. V lost 4 bases to trimming and J lost 5 bases, with 11 bases between them. Here the CDR3 DNA reads TGTGCCAGCAGTTGGGGCCCCGAGACTGAAGCTTTCTTT. Its protein product is CASSWGPETEAFF.

This clone has only one observation. The chain has TRBV30 and TRBJ1-6; D is perhaps TRBD1 (5 bases). V was pared by 0 bases and J by 0 bases, with 9 bases between. CDR3 length: 16 residues. CDR1 is GTSNPN and CDR2 is SVGIG in the germline V gene (reference sequence). The CDR3 DNA reads TGTGCCTGGAGTGTACGGGGGAGCTCCTATAATTCACCCCTCCACTTT. The encoded protein is CAWSVRGSSYNSPLHF.

The chain joins TRBV19 to TRBJ1-2; tentative D call: TRBD1 (6 bases). CDR3 size: 13 residues. V was cut by 5 bases and J by 3 bases, with 10 bases left in between. In germline, CDR1 is LNHDA, CDR2 SQIVND (reference sequence). The CDR3 DNA sequence: TGTGCCAGTAGTGTGGGGGGCTACTATGGCTACACCTTC. It translates to CASSVGGYYGYTF.

The CDR3 loop reads CASTTTDMNGYTF. The CDR3 bases are TGTGCCAGTACGACGACGGATATGAATGGCTACACCTTC. The chain has TRBV19 and TRBJ1-2; D ambiguous. Germline CDR1 and CDR2: LNHDA and SQIVND (reference sequence). CDR3 length: 13 amino acids. Trimming stripped 7 bases from V and 6 bases from J, with 15 bases between.

J is TRBJ1-2 and V is TRBV6-6; TRBD1 matches at 8 bases. Unmatched junction bases numbered 1, after V lost 0 bases and J lost 4 bases. This CDR3 contains 14 residues. The germline gives CDR1 MNHNY, CDR2 SVGAGI (reference sequence). The CDR3 loop is CASSYSDRAYGYTF. CDR3 DNA sequence: TGTGCCAGCAGTTACTCGGACAGGGCCTATGGCTACACCTTC.

This clone has a single count. The chain couples TRBV5-1 to TRBJ1-5; D is uncertain. This CDR3 has 14 amino acids. CDR1 is SGHRS, CDR2 YFSETQ, per germline. Trimming removed 4 bases at V and 3 bases at J, with 11 bases between. DNA for the CDR3: TGCGCCAGCAGCGAGGGCGGTATCAATCAGCCCCAGCATTTT. Its protein product is CASSEGGINQPQHF.

V usage is TRBV19 and J usage is TRBJ1-5; D is possibly TRBD1 (5 bases). The CDR3 loop spans 14 amino acids. CDR1 and CDR2 from the germline V gene are LNHDA and SQIVND (reference sequence). Between the trimmed V and J ends, which lost 0 bases and 4 bases, there was a span of 7 bases. CDR3 coding DNA: TGTGCCAGTAGTATAGAGGACACAAATCAGCCCCAGCATTTT. Protein: CASSIEDTNQPQHF. Full variable domain (rest looked up from reference TRBV19 and TRBJ1-5): DGGITQSPKYLFRKEGQNVTLSCEQNLNHDAMYWYRQDPGQGLRLIYYSQIVNDFQKGDIAEGYSVSREKKESFPLTVTSAQKNPTAFYLCASSIEDTNQPQHFGDGTRLSIL.

In this sample, this clone turned up once. This chain connects TRBV10-3 to TRBJ2-7; no reliable D call. Deletions cut 5 bases from V and 5 bases from J, with 7 bases between. This CDR3 has 11 residues. Germline values: CDR1 ENHRY, CDR2 SYGVKD. The CDR3 here is CAISNIDEQYF. The CDR3 DNA is TGTGCCATCAGTAATATAGACGAGCAGTACTTC.

About this clone itself: This sample includes further DNA sequences coding for the same CDR3. V is TRBV9 and J is TRBJ2-1; 11 bases match TRBD2. Germline CDR1 and CDR2: SGDLS and YYNGEE. This CDR3 is 15 amino acids long. Trimming took 3 bases from V and 4 from J; bases not matched to a gene: 3. CDR3 DNA: TGTGCCAGCAGCGAGTTAGCGGGGGGGTACAATGAGCAGTTCTTC. It translates to CASSELAGGYNEQFF.